A selection of T cell receptor beta chains follows, all from one sample in a study of T cells in Graves' hyperthyroidism and ophthalmopathy. One entry per CDR3 protein results from TCRdb running MiXCR on the multiplex PCR reads. The sample carries 700,000 to 950,000 distinct CDR3 sequences, roughly a third recorded once. Sequencing was done on a sample of blood. The source is a middle-aged woman with Graves' hyperthyroidism. Both conserved end residues are part of each CDR3.

v_call	j_call	cdr3_aa
TRBV2	TRBJ1-3	CASSETEGNTIYF
TRBV2	TRBJ1-1	CASTSQGDTEAFF
TRBV9	TRBJ1-2	CASSASQGGGYTF
TRBV6-5	TRBJ1-1	CASSYPDSNLDTEAFF
TRBV7-2	TRBJ1-2	CASSLNRGYYGYTF
TRBV10-3	TRBJ2-6	CAILGDRPGGANVLTF
TRBV6-5	TRBJ1-5	CASSEYGGLIYQPQHF
TRBV7-2	TRBJ2-7	CASSRPRVHEQYF
TRBV25-1	TRBJ1-2	CASSEVSEGDYGYTF
TRBV12-3/TRBV12-4	TRBJ2-5	CASSLREVARETQYF
TRBV4-1	TRBJ1-5	CASSLSGGQGQPQHF
TRBV7-8	TRBJ1-1	CASSLEDSPLSNTEAFF
TRBV7-2	TRBJ2-3	CASSLVGLAGARTDTQYF
TRBV24-1	TRBJ2-2	CATSAGDRAYTGELFF
TRBV7-2	TRBJ2-2	CASSQERATGELFF
TRBV20-1	TRBJ2-5	CSADVLQETQYF
TRBV4-1	TRBJ1-3	CASSQASGNTIYF
TRBV6-5	TRBJ2-6	CATRTGSSGANVLTF
TRBV7-2	TRBJ1-1	CASSSVGGRYTEAFF
TRBV11-3	TRBJ2-6	CASSLVGGRGANVLTF
TRBV4-1	TRBJ2-7	CASSQLKDYEQYF
TRBV11-2	TRBJ2-7	CASSPFRLAGAYEQYF
TRBV4-3	TRBJ2-7	CASSQEYGSLPNYEQYF
TRBV20-1	TRBJ2-7	CSANGQTSYEQYF
TRBV7-2	TRBJ1-1	CASSLEGLTEAFF
TRBV5-1	TRBJ1-2	CASSGYGTEVRGYTF
TRBV12-3/TRBV12-4	TRBJ1-1	CASTLRNLMNTEAFF
TRBV29-1	TRBJ2-2	CSAERQGSCFF
TRBV2	TRBJ2-7	CASRRQGYEQYF
TRBV20-1	TRBJ1-5	CSASLDRSNQPQHF
TRBV14	TRBJ2-5	CASSQWDREETQYF
TRBV3-1	TRBJ1-1	CASYSPDTEAFF
TRBV7-9	TRBJ2-7	CASSSRGEGYEQYF
TRBV6-5	TRBJ1-6	CASDMDGTPNSPLHF
TRBV29-1	TRBJ2-7	CSVEGISYEQYF
TRBV6-2/TRBV6-3	TRBJ1-2	CASSTGPYGYTF
TRBV3-1	TRBJ1-5	CASSLVQYSNQPQHF
TRBV24-1	TRBJ2-2	CATSDSQGAGELFF
TRBV7-9	TRBJ2-7	CASSFERGDEQYF
TRBV6-5	TRBJ1-3	CASRDELENTIYF
TRBV12-3/TRBV12-4	TRBJ1-2	CASSLAGTGGTYGYTF
TRBV25-1	TRBJ1-2	CASRVGGDGYTF
TRBV14	TRBJ1-1	CASSQARQANTEAFF
TRBV2	TRBJ1-3	CASRGTGNGDTIYF
TRBV20-1	TRBJ2-7	CSARKTSGSYEQYF
TRBV15	TRBJ1-5	CATSSELRGALNQPQHF
TRBV5-1	TRBJ1-2	CASSLVGRNNLGNYGYTF
TRBV6-5	TRBJ1-1	CASSTPLGQSREAFF
TRBV7-2	TRBJ1-1	CASSLLPGDTEAFF
TRBV19	TRBJ1-6	CASSIVSGGGSPLHF
TRBV7-9	TRBJ2-7	CASSRKREASYEQYF
TRBV29-1	TRBJ1-1	CSLSGSTEAFF
TRBV11-2	TRBJ1-4	CASSDAVSATNEKLFF
TRBV28	TRBJ2-5	CASSLFGFSGAPPETQYF
TRBV29-1	TRBJ2-7	CSIRGQGYEQYF
TRBV11-2	TRBJ1-4	CASSLRGAANEKLFF
TRBV13	TRBJ2-5	CASSILRGRGETQYF
TRBV7-9	TRBJ2-7	CASSLERVPHF
TRBV3-1	TRBJ1-2	CASSQGFSNYGYTF
TRBV5-5	TRBJ2-6	CASSPGTGSGANVLTF